This is a list of T cell receptor beta chains from one sample in a study of T cells in Graves' hyperthyroidism and ophthalmopathy. MiXCR was run by TCRdb on the multiplex PCR reads, yielding one entry per CDR3 protein. The data contain 500,000 to 550,000 distinct CDR3 sequences, less than 20% of them singletons. The sequencing input was blood. The receptor source for this set is a man aged 40-55 years with Graves' ophthalmopathy. Both conserved end residues are part of each CDR3. Each record gives: V gene, clone size, D gene, J gene, CDR3 protein, CDR3 DNA. The D gene is left open where the match is weak. For some rows the clone size is stated as once, few or many, or as a class when expanded; others skip it.

v_gene: TRBV6-1; abundance: few; d_gene: TRBD2; j_gene: TRBJ2-1; CDR3aa: CASSYRGLAQEQFF; CDR3nt: TGTGCCAGCAGTTACAGGGGACTAGCTCAAGAGCAGTTCTTC
v_gene: TRBV28; abundance: .; d_gene: .; j_gene: TRBJ2-3; CDR3aa: CASRLGDESYEQYFGPGTDTQYF; CDR3nt: .
v_gene: TRBV28; abundance: many; d_gene: TRBD2; j_gene: TRBJ2-5; CDR3aa: CASSSGLAGGPREQYF; CDR3nt: TGTGCCAGCAGTTCAGGACTAGCGGGAGGGCCAAGAGAGCAGTACTTC
v_gene: TRBV20-1; abundance: .; d_gene: TRBD2; j_gene: TRBJ2-2; CDR3aa: CSARGGVGELFF; CDR3nt: TGCAGTGCTAGGGGAGGGGTCGGGGAGCTGTTTTTT
v_gene: TRBV7-9; abundance: few; d_gene: TRBD1; j_gene: TRBJ1-1; CDR3aa: CASSTRGEAEAFF; CDR3nt: TGTGCCAGCAGCACCAGGGGGGAGGCTGAAGCTTTCTTT
v_gene: TRBV6-1; abundance: .; d_gene: .; j_gene: TRBJ2-7; CDR3aa: CASKGSSYEQYF; CDR3nt: TGTGCCAGCAAGGGGAGCTCCTACGAGCAGTACTTC
v_gene: TRBV7-2; abundance: .; d_gene: TRBD1; j_gene: TRBJ2-3; CDR3aa: CASSFQSGTGSTDTQYF; CDR3nt: TGTGCCAGCAGCTTCCAATCCGGGACAGGGAGCACAGATACGCAGTATTTT
v_gene: TRBV30; abundance: many; d_gene: .; j_gene: TRBJ2-3; CDR3aa: CAWSASPVGDTQYF; CDR3nt: TGTGCCTGGAGTGCTTCGCCCGTTGGAGATACGCAGTATTTT
v_gene: TRBV20-1; abundance: .; d_gene: .; j_gene: TRBJ2-3; CDR3aa: CSARWVLSTDTQYF; CDR3nt: TGCAGTGCTAGATGGGTCCTGAGCACAGATACGCAGTATTTT
v_gene: TRBV6-1; abundance: .; d_gene: .; j_gene: TRBJ2-3; CDR3aa: CASSGLLGDISTDTQYF; CDR3nt: TGTGCCAGCAGCGGTCTTTTGGGGGATATTAGCACAGATACGCAGTATTTT
v_gene: TRBV6-2/TRBV6-3; abundance: few; d_gene: TRBD2; j_gene: TRBJ2-5; CDR3aa: CASSYRRAGEETQYF; CDR3nt: TGTGCCAGCAGTTACCGACGGGCGGGAGAAGAGACCCAGTACTTC
v_gene: TRBV3-1; abundance: many; d_gene: .; j_gene: TRBJ1-2; CDR3aa: CASSQETGRGYGYTF; CDR3nt: TGTGCCAGCAGCCAAGAGACTGGCAGGGGCTATGGCTACACCTTC
v_gene: TRBV7-9; abundance: .; d_gene: .; j_gene: TRBJ1-2; CDR3aa: CASSTPLDGAAGYTF; CDR3nt: TGTGCCAGCAGCACACCACTGGACGGGGCCGCTGGCTACACCTTC
v_gene: TRBV20-1; abundance: many; d_gene: TRBD1; j_gene: TRBJ1-1; CDR3aa: CSAPRTGAEAFF; CDR3nt: TGCAGTGCTCCGAGGACAGGGGCTGAAGCTTTCTTT